The present T cell receptor beta chain was sequenced within a study of Tregs in tolerant kidney transplant recipients. V was pared by 7 bases and J by 7 bases, with 23 bases between. The CDR3 loop spans 16 amino acids. CDR1 SNHLY and CDR2 FYNNEI come from the germline V gene. Libraries were prepared by immunoSEQ multiplex PCR; TCRdb keeps only in-frame clonotypes and omits some of them. The profile shows hundreds of thousands of clones, 80% to 85% of them singletons. Of note for this clone: As yet, its antigen is unknown.

Study-level points and caveats: The most relevant donor-specific Treg TCRbeta repertoire apparently came from expansion with activated donor B cells.

Unstimulated Tregs (CD4+CD25+CD127-) and CD4+CD25- non-Tregs were sorted from PBMCs. The V call is TRBV2, the J call TRBJ2-1; D may match TRBD1 or TRBD2 (5 bases each). The TCR sequence derives from a human donor in good health. The sequenced sample was CD4+ T cells from blood. CDR3 loop: CASMGRGVDITNEQFF. The CDR3 DNA reads as TGTGCCAGCATGGGCCGGGGCGTGGACATCACAAATGAGCAGTTCTTC.